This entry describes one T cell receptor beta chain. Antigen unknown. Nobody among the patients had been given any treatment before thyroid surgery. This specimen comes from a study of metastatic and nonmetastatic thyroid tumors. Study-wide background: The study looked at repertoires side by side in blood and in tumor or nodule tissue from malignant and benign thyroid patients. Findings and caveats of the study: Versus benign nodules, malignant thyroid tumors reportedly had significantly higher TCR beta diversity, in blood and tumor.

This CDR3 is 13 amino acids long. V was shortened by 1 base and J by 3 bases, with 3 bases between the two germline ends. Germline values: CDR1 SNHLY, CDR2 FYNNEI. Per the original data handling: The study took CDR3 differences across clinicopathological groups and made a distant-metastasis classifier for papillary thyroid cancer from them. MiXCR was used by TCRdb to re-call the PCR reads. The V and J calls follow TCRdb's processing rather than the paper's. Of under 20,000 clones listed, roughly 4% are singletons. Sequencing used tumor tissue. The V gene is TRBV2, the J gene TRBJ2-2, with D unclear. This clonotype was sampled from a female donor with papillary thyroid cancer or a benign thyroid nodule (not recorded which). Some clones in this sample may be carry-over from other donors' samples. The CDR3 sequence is CASSEGHTGELFF. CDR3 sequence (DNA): TGTGCCAGCAGTGAAGGACACACCGGGGAGCTGTTTTTT.